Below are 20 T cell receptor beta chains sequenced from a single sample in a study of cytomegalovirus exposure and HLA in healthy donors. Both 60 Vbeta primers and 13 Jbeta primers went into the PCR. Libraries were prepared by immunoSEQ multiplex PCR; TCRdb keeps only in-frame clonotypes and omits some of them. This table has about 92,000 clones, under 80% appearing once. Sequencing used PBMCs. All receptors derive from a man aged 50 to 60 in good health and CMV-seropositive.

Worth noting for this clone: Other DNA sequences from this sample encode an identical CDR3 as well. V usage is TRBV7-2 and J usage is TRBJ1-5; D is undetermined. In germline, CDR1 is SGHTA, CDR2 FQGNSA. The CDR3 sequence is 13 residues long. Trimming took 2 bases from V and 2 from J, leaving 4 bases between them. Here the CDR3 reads CASSLRGNQPQHF. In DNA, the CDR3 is TGTGCCAGCAGCTTACGGGGCAATCAGCCCCAGCATTTT.

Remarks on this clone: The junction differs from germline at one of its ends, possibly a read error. The CDR3 protein is CASSDGGQGSQPQNF. The CDR3 DNA sequence: TGTGCCAGCAGTGACGGGGGACAGGGGAGTCAGCCCCAGAATTTT. The chain employs TRBV6-6 and TRBJ1-5, with 10 nucleotides matching TRBD1. This CDR3 has 15 residues. Germline V lookup: CDR1 MNHNY, CDR2 SVGAGI (reference sequence).

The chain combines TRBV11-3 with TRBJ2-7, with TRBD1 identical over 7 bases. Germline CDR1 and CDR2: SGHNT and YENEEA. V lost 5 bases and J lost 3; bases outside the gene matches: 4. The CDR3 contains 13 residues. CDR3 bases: TGTGCCAGCAGCGACGGGACAGTCTACGAGCAGTACTTC. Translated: CASSDGTVYEQYF.

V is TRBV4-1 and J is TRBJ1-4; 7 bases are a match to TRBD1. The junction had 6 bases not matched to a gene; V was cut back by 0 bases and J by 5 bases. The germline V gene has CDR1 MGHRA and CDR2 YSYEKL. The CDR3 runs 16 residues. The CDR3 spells CASSQERDSGNEKLFF. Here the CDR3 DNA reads TGCGCCAGCAGCCAAGAAAGGGACAGCGGGAATGAAAAACTGTTTTTT.

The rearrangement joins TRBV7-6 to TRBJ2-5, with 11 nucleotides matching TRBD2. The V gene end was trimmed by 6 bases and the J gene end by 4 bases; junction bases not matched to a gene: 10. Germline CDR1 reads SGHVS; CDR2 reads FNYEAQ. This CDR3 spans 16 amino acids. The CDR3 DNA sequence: TGTGCCAGCAGTTTTACGGTAGCGGGGGGGGCAGAGACCCAGTACTTC. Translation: CASSFTVAGGAETQYF.

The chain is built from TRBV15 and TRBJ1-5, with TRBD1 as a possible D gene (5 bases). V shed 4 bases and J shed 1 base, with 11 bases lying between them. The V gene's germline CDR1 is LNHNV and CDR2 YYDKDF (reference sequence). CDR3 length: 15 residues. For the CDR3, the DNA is TGTGCCACCAGCACCGAGGAGGGGAGCAATCAGCCCCAGCATTTT. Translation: CATSTEEGSNQPQHF.

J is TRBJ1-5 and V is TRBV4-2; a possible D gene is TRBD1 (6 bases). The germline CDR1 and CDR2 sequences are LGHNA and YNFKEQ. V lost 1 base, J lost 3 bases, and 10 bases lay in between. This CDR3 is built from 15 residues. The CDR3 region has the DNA TGTGCCAGCAGCCAAGGACAGGACCCCAATCAGCCCCAGCATTTT. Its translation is CASSQGQDPNQPQHF.

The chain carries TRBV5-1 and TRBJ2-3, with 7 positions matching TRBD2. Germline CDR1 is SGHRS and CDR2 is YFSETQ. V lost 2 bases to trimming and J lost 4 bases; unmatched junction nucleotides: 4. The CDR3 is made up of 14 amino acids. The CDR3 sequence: CASSLAGRPDTQYF. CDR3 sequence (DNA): TGCGCCAGCAGCTTAGCGGGGCGGCCAGATACGCAGTATTTT.

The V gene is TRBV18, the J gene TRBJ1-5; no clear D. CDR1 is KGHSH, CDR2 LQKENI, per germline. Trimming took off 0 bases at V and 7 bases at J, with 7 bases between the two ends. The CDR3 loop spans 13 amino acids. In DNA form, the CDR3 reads TGTGCCAGCTCACCACCCCTGGGCCAGCCCCAGCATTTT. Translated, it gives CASSPPLGQPQHF. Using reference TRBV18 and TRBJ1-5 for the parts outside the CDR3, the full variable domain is NAGVMQNPRHLVRRRGQEARLRCSPMKGHSHVYWYRQLPEEGLKFMVYLQKENIIDESGMPKERFSAEFPKEGPSILRIQQVVRGDSAAYFCASSPPLGQPQHFGDGTRLSIL.

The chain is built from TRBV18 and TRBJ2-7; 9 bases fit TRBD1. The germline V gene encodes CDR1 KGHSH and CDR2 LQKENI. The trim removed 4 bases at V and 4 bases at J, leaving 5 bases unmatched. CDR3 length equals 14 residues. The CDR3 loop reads CASSRTGGDYEQYF. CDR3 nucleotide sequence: TGTGCCAGCTCACGCACAGGGGGCGATTACGAGCAGTACTTC.

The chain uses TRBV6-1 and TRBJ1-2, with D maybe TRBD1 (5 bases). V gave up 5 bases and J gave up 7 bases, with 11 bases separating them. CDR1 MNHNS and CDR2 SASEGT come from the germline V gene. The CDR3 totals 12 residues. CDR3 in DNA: TGTGCCAGCAGTCGGGGGGGGGTTGGCTACACCTTC. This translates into CASSRGGVGYTF.

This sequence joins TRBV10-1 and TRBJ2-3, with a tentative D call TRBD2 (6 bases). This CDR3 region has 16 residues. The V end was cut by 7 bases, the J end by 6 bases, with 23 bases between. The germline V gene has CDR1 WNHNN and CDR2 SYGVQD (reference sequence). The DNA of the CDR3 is TGCGCCAGCACCAACCTTAGGAGGGGTGGGTCGGATACGCAGTATTTT. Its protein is CASTNLRRGGSDTQYF.

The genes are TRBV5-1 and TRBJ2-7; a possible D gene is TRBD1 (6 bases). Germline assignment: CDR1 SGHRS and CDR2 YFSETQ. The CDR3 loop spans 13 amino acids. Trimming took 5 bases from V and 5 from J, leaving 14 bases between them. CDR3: CASSLQGSDEQYF. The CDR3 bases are TGCGCCAGCAGTCTACAGGGTTCTGACGAGCAGTACTTC.

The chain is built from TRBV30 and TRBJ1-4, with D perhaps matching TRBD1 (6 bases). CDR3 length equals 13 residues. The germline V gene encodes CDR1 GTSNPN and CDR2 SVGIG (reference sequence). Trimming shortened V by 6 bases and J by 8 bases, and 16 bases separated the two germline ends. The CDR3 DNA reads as TGTGCCTGCAGGGGCCCCGGCTGGGAAAAACTGTTTTTT. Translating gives CACRGPGWEKLFF.

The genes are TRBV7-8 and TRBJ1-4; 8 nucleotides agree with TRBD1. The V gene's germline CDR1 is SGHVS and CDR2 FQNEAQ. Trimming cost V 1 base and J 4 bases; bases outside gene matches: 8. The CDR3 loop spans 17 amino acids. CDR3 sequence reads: CASSLGGRTGSNEKLFF. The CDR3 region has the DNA TGTGCCAGCAGCTTAGGAGGGCGGACAGGGAGTAATGAAAAACTGTTTTTT.

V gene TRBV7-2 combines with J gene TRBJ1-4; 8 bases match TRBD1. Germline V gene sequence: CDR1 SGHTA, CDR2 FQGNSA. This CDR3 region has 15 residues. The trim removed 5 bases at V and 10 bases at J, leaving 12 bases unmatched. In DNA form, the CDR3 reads TGTGCCAGCAGCCCTCACCAGGGGGCTCAAGGAAAACTGTTTTTT. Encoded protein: CASSPHQGAQGKLFF.

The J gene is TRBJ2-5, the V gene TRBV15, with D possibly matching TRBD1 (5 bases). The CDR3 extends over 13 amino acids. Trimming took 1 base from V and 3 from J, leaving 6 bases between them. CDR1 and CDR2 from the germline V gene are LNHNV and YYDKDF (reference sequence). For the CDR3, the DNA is TGTGCCACCAGCAGAGGCAGGGAAGAGACCCAGTACTTC. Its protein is CATSRGREETQYF.

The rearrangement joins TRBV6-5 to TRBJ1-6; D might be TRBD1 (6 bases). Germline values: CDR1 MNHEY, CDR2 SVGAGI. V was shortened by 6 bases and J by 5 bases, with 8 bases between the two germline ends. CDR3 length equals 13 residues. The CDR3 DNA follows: TGTGCCAGCAGAGACAGGAATAATTCACCCCTCCACTTT. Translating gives CASRDRNNSPLHF.

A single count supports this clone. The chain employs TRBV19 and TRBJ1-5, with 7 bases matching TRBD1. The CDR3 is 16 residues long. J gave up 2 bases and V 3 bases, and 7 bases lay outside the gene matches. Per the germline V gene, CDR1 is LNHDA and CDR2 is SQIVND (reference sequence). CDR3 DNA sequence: TGTGCCAGTAGTATTAGGGGGCGGGGGGGCAATCAGCCCCAGCATTTT. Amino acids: CASSIRGRGGNQPQHF.

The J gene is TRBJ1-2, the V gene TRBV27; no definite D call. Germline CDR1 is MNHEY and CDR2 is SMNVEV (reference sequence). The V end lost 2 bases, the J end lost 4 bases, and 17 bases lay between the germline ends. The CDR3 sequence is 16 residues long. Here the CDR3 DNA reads TGTGCCAGCAGTTTAACGGCAGCGGGTGGCACCTATGGCTACACCTTC. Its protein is CASSLTAAGGTYGYTF.